The clone carrying this TCR beta chain was detected once. These data originate in a study of shared clonotypes between healthy human individuals. Profiling relied on immunoSEQ multiplex PCR, and the TCRdb table lists in-frame clones only, not all of them. The top ten hold roughly 0.13% of the sample, which has 2 million to 2.5 million clones, around 95% seen once. Deletions cut 4 bases from V and 1 base from J, with 19 bases between. This CDR3 spans 18 amino acids. CDR1 and CDR2 from the germline V gene are SGHTA and FQGNSA. The sample consisted of naive CD4+ T cells sorted from blood. Subset defined: CD45RA+ positively selected. This receptor was taken from a man aged 18 to 29 in good health. This chain connects TRBV7-2 to TRBJ2-2, with D unclear. CDR3 region: CASSSRFVASLNTGELFF. Written as DNA, the CDR3 is TGTGCCAGCAGCTCTCGATTCGTTGCCAGTCTGAACACCGGGGAGCTGTTTTTT.